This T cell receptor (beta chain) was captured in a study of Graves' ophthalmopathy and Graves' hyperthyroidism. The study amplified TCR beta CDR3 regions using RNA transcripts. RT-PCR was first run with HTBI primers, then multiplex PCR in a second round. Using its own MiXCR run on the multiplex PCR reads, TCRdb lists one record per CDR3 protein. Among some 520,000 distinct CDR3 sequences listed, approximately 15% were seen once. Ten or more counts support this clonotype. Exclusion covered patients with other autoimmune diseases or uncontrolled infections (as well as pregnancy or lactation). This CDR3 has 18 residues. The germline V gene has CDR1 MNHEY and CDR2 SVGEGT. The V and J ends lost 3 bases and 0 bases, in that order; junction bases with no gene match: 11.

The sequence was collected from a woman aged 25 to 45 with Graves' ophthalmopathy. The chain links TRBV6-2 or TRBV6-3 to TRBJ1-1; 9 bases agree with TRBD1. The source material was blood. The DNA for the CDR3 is TGTGCCAGCAGTTATACAACGGGACAGGGTACCGTGAACACTGAAGCTTTCTTT. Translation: CASSYTTGQGTVNTEAFF.